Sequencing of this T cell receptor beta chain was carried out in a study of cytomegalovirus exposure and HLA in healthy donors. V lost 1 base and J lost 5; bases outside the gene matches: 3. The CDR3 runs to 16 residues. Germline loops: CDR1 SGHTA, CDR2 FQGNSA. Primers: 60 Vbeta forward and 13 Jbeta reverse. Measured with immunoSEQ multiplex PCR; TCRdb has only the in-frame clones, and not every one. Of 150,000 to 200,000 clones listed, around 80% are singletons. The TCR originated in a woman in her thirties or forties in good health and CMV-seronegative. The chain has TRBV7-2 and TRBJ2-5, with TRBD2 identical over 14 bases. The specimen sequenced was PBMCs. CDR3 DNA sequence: TGTGCCAGCAGCTTAGGACTAGCGGGGGGGCATGAGACCCAGTACTTC. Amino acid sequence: CASSLGLAGGHETQYF. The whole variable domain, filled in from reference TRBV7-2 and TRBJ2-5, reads GAGVSQSPSNKVTEKGKDVELRCDPISGHTALYWYRQSLGQGLEFLIYFQGNSAPDKSGLPSDRFSAERTGGSVSTLTIQRTQQEDSAVYLCASSLGLAGGHETQYFGPGTRLLVL.